This TCR beta chain was profiled in a study of Ad26.COV2.S vaccination and SARS-CoV-2 variants. The treatment: roughly 19 received Ad26.COV2.S at low or high dose, single or two shots; 5 received placebo; per-sample allocation not given. Following the first vaccine or placebo injection, samples were taken on day 63. TCRdb keeps only in-frame clones here, not all; method: immunoSEQ multiplex PCR. The repertoire includes 440,000 or so clones, 80% to 95% of them detected once, and approximately 1.6% sits in the top ten. There are 15 residues in the CDR3. Between the trimmed V and J ends, which lost 2 bases and 2 bases, there was a span of 12 bases. CDR1 and CDR2 from the germline V gene are SSHAT and FNYEAQ (reference sequence).

Source: peripheral blood, taken in a trial of Ad26.COV2.S vaccine versus placebo. This receptor was obtained from a person aged 18-60 years who received the Ad26.COV2.S COVID-19 vaccine or a placebo. The V and J genes are TRBV7-7 and TRBJ2-5; perhaps TRBD2 as D (5 bases). DNA of the CDR3: TGTGCCAGCAGCTTAAAGGGTAGCGTGCAAGAGACCCAGTACTTC. This sequence encodes CASSLKGSVQETQYF.